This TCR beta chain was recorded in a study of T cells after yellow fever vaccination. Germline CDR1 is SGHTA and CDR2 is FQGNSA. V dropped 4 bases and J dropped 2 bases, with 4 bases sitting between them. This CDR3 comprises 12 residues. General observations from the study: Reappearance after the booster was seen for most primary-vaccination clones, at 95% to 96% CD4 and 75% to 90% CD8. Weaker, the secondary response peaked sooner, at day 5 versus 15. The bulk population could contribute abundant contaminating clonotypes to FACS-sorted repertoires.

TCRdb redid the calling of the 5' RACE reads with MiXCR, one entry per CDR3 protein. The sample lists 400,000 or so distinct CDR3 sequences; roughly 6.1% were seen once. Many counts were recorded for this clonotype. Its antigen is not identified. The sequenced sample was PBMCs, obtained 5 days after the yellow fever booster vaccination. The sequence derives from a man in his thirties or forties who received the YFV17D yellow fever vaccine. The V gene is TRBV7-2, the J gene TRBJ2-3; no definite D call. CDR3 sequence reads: CASSSATDTQYF. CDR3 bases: TGTGCCAGCAGCTCAGCCACAGATACGCAGTATTTT.